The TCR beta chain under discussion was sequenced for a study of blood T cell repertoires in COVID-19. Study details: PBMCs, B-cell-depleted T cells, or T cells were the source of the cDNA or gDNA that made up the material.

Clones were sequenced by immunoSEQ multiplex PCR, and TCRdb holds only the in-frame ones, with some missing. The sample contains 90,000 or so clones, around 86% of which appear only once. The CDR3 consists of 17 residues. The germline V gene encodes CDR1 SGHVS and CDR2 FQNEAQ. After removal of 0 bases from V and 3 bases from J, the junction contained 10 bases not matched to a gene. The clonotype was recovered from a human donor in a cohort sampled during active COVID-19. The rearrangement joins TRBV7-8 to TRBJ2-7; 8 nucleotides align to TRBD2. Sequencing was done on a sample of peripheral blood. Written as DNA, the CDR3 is TGTGCCAGCAGCTTAGCGGGGGGGAGCGGGAGCAGCTACGAGCAGTACTTC. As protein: CASSLAGGSGSSYEQYF.